One T cell receptor (beta chain) is described in this entry. The antigen is not known. TCRdb's table, derived via immunoSEQ multiplex PCR, lists solely in-frame clones and lacks some. Counted here are about 18,000 clones, roughly 79% occurring once; the ten biggest clones make up roughly 20%. Trimming removed 0 bases from V and 7 bases from J, with 4 bases in between. From germline, CDR1 is MNHNS and CDR2 SASEGT. This CDR3 has 11 residues. The record originates from a study of somatic mutations in cytotoxic T cells in rheumatoid arthritis. Study background: Patient blood, 25 to 35 ml in EDTA, was obtained immediately after diagnosis and prior to the start of any treatment.

Study findings and constraints: Patients with a largest CD8+ clone exceeding 20% of CD8+ cells numbered about an eighth of the roughly 65. CD8+ clonality rose with age in rheumatoid arthritis patients, unlike in healthy controls.

The source of this sequence is an adult with rheumatoid arthritis. The chain carries TRBV6-1 and TRBJ2-7; D call uncertain. Sequencing was performed on CD8+ T cells sorted from blood. The CDR3 nucleotides are TGTGCCAGCAGTGAAGCGAGGGAGCAGTACTTC. It codes for CASSEAREQYF.